Listed here are 7 T cell receptor beta chains from one sample, sequenced in a study of shared clonotypes between healthy human individuals. Libraries were prepared by immunoSEQ multiplex PCR; TCRdb keeps only in-frame clonotypes and omits some of them. The sample carries roughly 520,000 clones, roughly 95% recorded once. Sequencing was carried out using naive CD4+ T cells sorted from blood. Subset described: CD45RA+ positively selected. The receptors derive from a woman aged 25 to 45 in good health.

The chain carries TRBV27 and TRBJ1-6; TRBD1 matches at 8 bases. The CDR3 length is 17 residues. From germline, CDR1 is MNHEY and CDR2 SMNVEV (reference sequence). With V trimmed by 6 bases and J by 10 bases, 17 bases remained unmatched. The CDR3 region has the DNA TGTGCCAGCAGAACCGGGACAGGAGGCCGGGAGGGATCACCCCTCCACTTT. Amino acid sequence: CASRTGTGGREGSPLHF.

The chain has TRBV4-2 and TRBJ2-1; TRBD2 agrees at 10 bases. Germline CDR1 reads LGHNA; CDR2 reads YNFKEQ. The CDR3 loop spans 15 amino acids. V was pared by 4 bases and J by 6 bases, with 6 bases of the junction left unmatched. CDR3 nucleotides: TGTGCCAGCAGCCGCCGGACTAGCGGTTTCAATGAGCAGTTCTTC. Its protein is CASSRRTSGFNEQFF.

The chain recombines TRBV7-3 with TRBJ2-7; TRBD2 is a possible D gene (6 bases). The V and J ends lost 4 bases and 3 bases respectively, with 7 bases between them. Germline V gene lookup returns CDR1 SGHTA and CDR2 FQGTGA. CDR3 length: 12 residues. The chain's CDR3 is CASSSEGYEQYF. The CDR3 DNA sequence: TGTGCCAGCAGCTCGGAGGGCTACGAGCAGTACTTC.

The chain is built from TRBV30 and TRBJ2-5; perhaps TRBD2 as D (6 bases). The CDR3 totals 14 residues. Germline V gene lookup returns CDR1 GTSNPN and CDR2 SVGIG (reference sequence). Trimming removed 2 bases at V and 1 base at J, with 11 bases between. The CDR3 DNA sequence: TGTGCCTGGAGTTTGGGGACTGTCCAAGAGACCCAGTACTTC. It codes for CAWSLGTVQETQYF.

The gene calls are TRBV7-9 and TRBJ2-1, with TRBD2 matching 8 bases. V shed 5 bases and J 8 bases; nucleotides not matched to a gene: 17. Germline loops: CDR1 SEHNR, CDR2 FQNEAQ (reference sequence). The CDR3 contains 17 residues. DNA for the CDR3: TGTGCCAGCAGCATGCAACGGCCGGGACTAGTCGTCCATGAGCAGTTCTTC. The encoded protein is CASSMQRPGLVVHEQFF.

The V call is TRBV18, the J call TRBJ1-4, with no clear D. Germline CDR1 is KGHSH and CDR2 is LQKENI. V lost 1 base and J lost 5, with 5 bases in between. The CDR3 consists of 13 residues. CDR3 sequence reads: CASSPRHNEKLFF. For the CDR3, the DNA is TGTGCCAGCTCACCACGGCACAATGAAAAACTGTTTTTT.

The V gene is TRBV7-2, the J gene TRBJ1-2; 10 bases map to TRBD1. The CDR3 has 14 amino acids. CDR1 is SGHTA and CDR2 is FQGNSA in the germline V gene. V lost 6 bases and J lost 5; bases outside the gene matches: 6. The CDR3 loop reads CASRGTGASYGYTF. The CDR3, as DNA: TGTGCCAGCAGGGGGACAGGGGCGAGTTATGGCTACACCTTC.